This T cell receptor beta chain emerged from a study of blood T cell repertoires in COVID-19. Study at large: From the United States, Italy and Spain came samples of acute and convalescent COVID-19.

As handled by the study authors: Amplification from reference gene primers served as the basis for estimated nucleated cell counts. Assay used: immunoSEQ multiplex PCR; TCRdb lists only in-frame clones, some missing. V and J calls plus clone size are reproduced from that table; the DNA served to infer D and trimming. The sample shows around 150,000 clones, around nine tenths of them seen only once. Trimming shortened V by 0 bases and J by 3 bases, and 13 bases separated the two germline ends. The CDR3 has 15 amino acids. Per germline, CDR1 GTSNPN and CDR2 SVGIG (reference sequence). Sequencing was carried out using peripheral blood. This sequence joins TRBV30 and TRBJ2-3; D may be TRBD2 (6 bases). The receptor was derived from a woman in her 70s with COVID-19, enrolled during active disease. The CDR3 here is CAWSVGRGPTDTQYF. CDR3 bases: TGTGCCTGGAGTGTAGGGCGGGGCCCGACAGATACGCAGTATTTT.